This TCR beta chain came from a study of ipilimumab plus nivolumab after autologous stem cell transplantation. Overall study context: A median of roughly eight nivolumab and 5 ipilimumab doses were given. Study-level findings and limits: TCR repertoire, Treg phenotype and gut microbiota reportedly support more study of this approach.

As concerns this clone: The target antigen is unknown.

Starting 14 to 28 days after autologous transplant, ipilimumab 1 mg/kg was given. Dosing: nivolumab 3 mg/kg IV, weeks 1, 4, 7, 10, then every two weeks to week 26. With 6 bases removed from V and 1 base from J, the gap between germline ends came to 10 bases. CDR1 LNHNV and CDR2 YYDKDF come from the germline V gene (reference sequence). The CDR3 extends over 13 amino acids. The table came from immunoSEQ multiplex PCR; TCRdb's copy has only in-frame clones and leaves some out. The profile covers around 23,000 clones, with roughly four fifths appearing a single time and approximately 23% taken by the ten largest.

V gene TRBV15 combines with J gene TRBJ2-7; possibly TRBD1 for D (5 bases). Sequenced here: PBMCs, sampled in a trial of ipilimumab plus nivolumab as post-transplant consolidation. The sequence came from a male donor with diffuse large B-cell lymphoma. CDR3 region: CATSTRQSYEQYF. As DNA, the CDR3 is TGTGCCACCAGTACCCGACAGTCCTACGAGCAGTACTTC. Full variable domain (outside the CDR3, taken from reference TRBV15 and TRBJ2-7): DAMVIQNPRYQVTQFGKPVTLSCSQTLNHNVMYWYQQKSSQAPKLLFHYYDKDFNNEADTPDNFQSRRPNTSFCFLDIRSPGLGDTAMYLCATSTRQSYEQYFGPGTRLTVT.